These 15 T cell receptor beta chains were all obtained from the same sample, sequenced in a study of tumor-infiltrating lymphocytes in primary liver carcinoma. The source material, 20-30 mg of unsorted bulk tissue, was used to co-extract RNA and DNA. Making TCR beta cDNA involved approximately 520 ng total RNA and a constant-region primer. The TCR beta library was amplified through three nested multiplex PCR rounds in a modified ARM-PCR procedure. TRBV1-TRBV30 forward primers paired with a C-beta reverse primer were used in the first two PCR rounds, which ran roughly 10 cycles each. TCRdb re-called the multiplex PCR reads through MiXCR, storing one row per CDR3 protein. This table holds about 120,000 distinct CDR3 sequences, around two thirds found once. The sequenced sample was liver tumor tissue from sampling region 1. Subset here: tumor region T1, superior pole. Receptors originate from a woman aged 60 to 75 with primary liver carcinoma and hepatitis B virus infection.

This clonotype was counted ten times or more. The J gene is TRBJ2-2, the V gene TRBV7-9; no clear D gene. The CDR3 totals 16 residues. Germline V gene data show CDR1 as SEHNR and CDR2 as FQNEAQ (reference sequence). Trimming pared 7 bases from V and 4 bases from J, leaving 19 bases between. The DNA for the CDR3 is TGTGCCAGCACCACTGACGTCGGGTCTCTCACCGGGGAGCTGTTTTTT. It encodes CASTTDVGSLTGELFF.

Turning to this clonotype: This may be a read error, as it is one base from a much larger clone. The rearrangement links TRBV29-1 to TRBJ1-2; D is undetermined. This CDR3 region has 9 residues. From germline, CDR1 is SQVTM and CDR2 ANQGSEA. Trimming shortened V by 7 bases and J by 10 bases, and 10 bases separated the two germline ends. The CDR3 here is CSADSVYTF. As DNA, the CDR3 is TGCAGCGCCGACTCTGTCTACACCTTC.

In the case of this clonotype: This may be a read error: a much more frequent sequence differs by one nucleotide. No conserved phenylalanine or tryptophan ends this CDR3, so it is likely a read error. V is TRBV5-8 and J is TRBJ2-1; 13 nucleotides align to TRBD2. The germline V gene has CDR1 SGHTS and CDR2 YDEGEE. The CDR3 totals 15 residues. With V trimmed by 4 bases and J by 5 bases, 3 bases remained unmatched. The CDR3 reads CASSTGTSGNNEQFL. The DNA for the CDR3 is TGTGCCAGCAGCACCGGGACTAGCGGGAACAATGAGCAGTTCCTC.

CDR3 DNA: TGTGCCAGCAGTTGCTCGACCGTTAGCGTGAGTTGGCACGAGCAGTACTTC. Translation: CASSCSTVSVSWHEQYF. V and J are TRBV6-2 or TRBV6-3 and TRBJ2-7, with a weak D call TRBD2 (5 bases). Looked up from germline, CDR1 is MNHEY and CDR2 is SVGEGT. This CDR3 has 17 residues. Deletions cut 4 bases from V and 5 bases from J, with 24 bases between.

Turning to this clonotype: Compared with germline, one end of the junction differs, possibly owing to a read error. The chain recombines TRBV5-4 with TRBJ2-1; 11 positions agree with TRBD2. The germline gives CDR1 SGHNT, CDR2 YYREEE (reference sequence). CDR3 size: 18 residues. CDR3 region: CASGLEGLADLSYNEQFF. The CDR3 DNA reads TGTGCCAGCGGCTTGGAGGGACTAGCGGACCTCTCCTACAATGAGCAGTTCTTC.

The genes are TRBV11-3 and TRBJ1-1; the match to TRBD1 covers 9 bases. Germline CDR1 reads SGHNT; CDR2 reads YENEEA. The CDR3 contains 15 residues. After removal of 2 bases from V and 4 bases from J, the junction contained 5 bases not matched to a gene. In DNA, the CDR3 is TGTGCCAGCAGCTTATCGACAGGGGGGGGCACTGAAGCTTTCTTT. It yields the protein CASSLSTGGGTEAFF.

A remark on this clonotype: This may come from a read error, since a much larger clone is one base off. The chain couples TRBV6-1 to TRBJ1-1; D unresolved. CDR1 is MNHNS and CDR2 is SASEGT in the germline V gene. The CDR3 runs 14 residues. CDR3 residues: CGSTLRTGNTEAFF. CDR3 coding DNA: TGTGGCAGCACCCTAAGGACGGGAAACACTGAAGCTTTCTTT.

As to this clonotype: This may come from a read error, since a much larger clone is one base off. The chain combines TRBV12-3 or TRBV12-4 with TRBJ2-1; D not certain. The germline V and J ends were trimmed by 2 bases and 8 bases, with 16 bases remaining between them. The length of the CDR3 is 15 residues. The DNA for the CDR3 is TGTGCCAGCAGTTTAATAACTAATCTTCGCGATGAGCAGTTCTTC. Protein product: CASSLITNLRDEQFF.

In the case of this clonotype: A read error may be the cause here, since a much bigger clone is one base away. The chain employs TRBV5-1 and TRBJ2-1; 7 nucleotides line up with TRBD1. This CDR3 is 11 amino acids long. The germline gives CDR1 SGHRS, CDR2 YFSETQ. The CDR3 spells CASRLEGGQFF. Written as DNA, the CDR3 is TGCGCCAGCAGATTGGAAGGGGGCCAGTTCTTC.

Regarding this clonotype: The CDR3 does not close with the conserved phenylalanine or tryptophan, likely indicating a read error. The V call is TRBV11-3, the J call TRBJ1-4; perhaps TRBD1 as D (5 bases). Germline V CDR1 and CDR2: SGHNT, YENEEA. CDR3 length equals 14 residues. Deletions cut 5 bases from V and 4 bases from J, with 11 bases between. This chain's CDR3 is CASSKGRYNEKLFS. The CDR3 DNA follows: TGTGCCAGCAGCAAGGGACGGTATAATGAAAAACTGTTTTCT.

The rearrangement uses TRBV6-2 or TRBV6-3 and TRBJ2-1, with D possibly TRBD2 on 6 matching bases. CDR3 length equals 15 residues. CDR1 is MNHEY, CDR2 SVGEGT, per germline. The V gene lost 5 bases and the J gene lost 7 bases, with 18 bases spanning the gap. The CDR3 loop reads CASSLTSTLYNEQFF. CDR3 nucleotide sequence: TGTGCCAGCAGTCTTACTAGCACCCTATATAATGAGCAGTTCTTC.

This clonotype was observed at least ten times. V gene TRBV29-1 combines with J gene TRBJ2-1; TRBD2 matches 10 bases. Trimming removed 1 base from V and 0 bases from J; junction bases left unmatched: 6. CDR3 length: 17 amino acids. Per the germline V gene, CDR1 is SQVTM and CDR2 is ANQGSEA. The CDR3 spells CSVEVPSGRSSYNEQFF. CDR3 in DNA: TGCAGCGTTGAAGTCCCTAGCGGGAGATCCTCCTACAATGAGCAGTTCTTC.

This clonotype was counted between two and nine times. This sequence joins TRBV14 and TRBJ2-7; 7 positions match TRBD1. Germline V gene lookup returns CDR1 SGHDN and CDR2 FVKESK. The CDR3 totals 16 residues. With V trimmed by 1 base and J by 0 bases, 6 bases remained unmatched. The CDR3 is CASSQVGQESSYEQYF. CDR3 nucleotide sequence: TGTGCCAGCAGCCAAGTCGGACAGGAGAGCTCCTACGAGCAGTACTTC.

There are many counts of this clonotype. This chain uses TRBV28 with TRBJ1-5; D is uncertain. The germline CDR1 and CDR2 sequences are MDHEN and SYDVKM. The V and J ends lost 2 bases and 7 bases respectively, with 12 bases between them. This CDR3 has 14 amino acids. The CDR3 loop is CASSLGSGLQPQHF. The CDR3 DNA sequence: TGTGCCAGCAGTTTAGGTAGCGGTTTGCAGCCCCAGCATTTT.

Turning to this clonotype: Its ends do not fully match the called genes, so a read error is possible. The chain is built from TRBV12-3 or TRBV12-4 and TRBJ2-5; D is possibly TRBD1 (6 bases). This CDR3 spans 14 amino acids. As DNA, the CDR3 is TGTGCCAGCGGTAATACGGGACAAAAAGAGGCCCAGTACTTC. Its protein product is CASGNTGQKEAQYF.